These 3 T cell receptor beta chains were sequenced from one sample in a study of blood T cell repertoires in COVID-19. Libraries were prepared by immunoSEQ multiplex PCR; TCRdb keeps only in-frame clonotypes and omits some of them. The sample has 250,000 to 300,000 clones, about nine tenths seen once. The sequenced material came from peripheral blood. The receptors come from a woman aged 50 to 60 who had recovered from COVID-19.

The V call is TRBV11-2, the J call TRBJ2-3, with 9 positions matching TRBD2. V was pared by 4 bases and J by 8 bases, with 4 bases of the junction left unmatched. The germline gives CDR1 SGHAT, CDR2 FQNNGV. The CDR3 runs 13 residues. CDR3 DNA: TGTGCCAGCAGCTCCCTAGCGGGGATTACGCAGTATTTT. Translated, it gives CASSSLAGITQYF.

This chain links TRBV9 with TRBJ2-1, with 8 nucleotides matching TRBD1. V shed 4 bases and J 1 base; nucleotides not matched to a gene: 25. Germline V gives CDR1 SGDLS, CDR2 YYNGEE. The CDR3 is 22 residues long. As DNA, the CDR3 is TGTGCCAGCAGCCCCTTTTCCCAAACAGGGGGGTCTTTCAGCCCTTCCTACAATGAGCAGTTCTTC. Its protein is CASSPFSQTGGSFSPSYNEQFF.

The chain carries TRBV18 and TRBJ1-5, with 8 bases matching TRBD1. The CDR3 totals 15 residues. After removal of 2 bases from V and 7 bases from J, the junction contained 7 bases not matched to a gene. Per germline, CDR1 KGHSH and CDR2 LQKENI. The CDR3 region has the DNA TGTGCCAGCTCACCAGGGGGACAGGAATCGCAGCCCCAGCATTTT. Encoded protein: CASSPGGQESQPQHF.